This TCR beta chain was sequenced in a study of human T cells and chemical hapten exposure. The overall study: Chiefly female patients presented with alopecia areata, totalis or universalis.

TCRdb re-analysed the RACE reads in MiXCR, keeping a single row per CDR3 protein. The profile shows a few hundred thousand distinct CDR3 sequences, about 5% of them singletons. Trimming removed 1 base from V and 0 bases from J, with 18 bases in between. This CDR3 is 17 amino acids long. Looked up from germline, CDR1 is SQVTM and CDR2 is ANQGSEA. Sample time point: pre-sensitization, week 0. Documented treatment: therapeutic diphenylcyclopropenone sensitization with weekly scalp DPC. Many counts were recorded for this clonotype. The sequenced sample was whole blood, obtained in connection with sensitization to the hapten diphenylcyclopropenone (DPC). The chain employs TRBV29-1 and TRBJ1-1; weak D call: TRBD1 (6 bases). This TCR came from a woman younger than 30 with alopecia areata. Some clones in this sample may be carry-over from other donors' samples. CDR3: CSVEGVSGQTMNTEAFF. The CDR3 DNA follows: TGCAGCGTTGAAGGGGTGAGTGGACAGACCATGAACACTGAAGCTTTCTTT.